What follows are 7 T cell receptor beta chains derived from one specimen sequenced in a study of sequential checkpoint blockade in melanoma. Stated treatment: randomized to nivolumab then ipilimumab (arm A) or the reverse (arm B). Sequencing was performed with immunoSEQ multiplex PCR; in TCRdb, only in-frame clones are kept and a portion is missing. Altogether 6,500 to 8,000 clones are present, more than 25% being singletons, with the ten largest covering over 20%. This specimen consisted of tumor tissue (inferred from file names), obtained from a patient given nivolumab and ipilimumab in sequence. The source is a human donor with melanoma.

J is TRBJ1-1 and V is TRBV30; D gene ambiguous. This CDR3 spans 13 amino acids. The V end was cut by 3 bases, the J end by 2 bases, with 10 bases between. The V gene's germline CDR1 is GTSNPN and CDR2 SVGIG (reference sequence). As DNA, the CDR3 is TGTGCCTGGAGGCGACAAGTAAACACTGAAGCTTTCTTT. This codes for CAWRRQVNTEAFF. Based on the CDR3 plus reference TRBV30 and TRBJ1-1, the full variable domain is SQTIHQWPATLVQPVGSPLSLECTVEGTSNPNLYWYRQAAGRGLQLLFYSVGIGQISSEVPQNLSASRPQDRQFILSSKKLLLSDSGFYLCAWRRQVNTEAFFGQGTRLTVV.

Ten or more counts support this clone. The chain's CDR3 is CASSTGQGGITGELFF. The CDR3 DNA reads TGTGCCAGCAGCACGGGACAGGGTGGTATCACCGGGGAGCTGTTTTTT. The chain employs TRBV11-3 and TRBJ2-2; TRBD1 matches at 9 bases. The J segment lost 4 bases and the V segment lost 5 bases, leaving 8 bases of the junction unmatched. Germline V CDR1 and CDR2: SGHNT, YENEEA. The CDR3 has 16 amino acids. Full variable domain (rest looked up from reference TRBV11-3 and TRBJ2-2): EAGVVQSPRYKIIEKKQPVAFWCNPISGHNTLYWYLQNLGQGPELLIRYENEEAVDDSQLPKDRFSAERLKGVDSTLKIQPAELGDSAVYLCASSTGQGGITGELFFGEGSRLTVL.

This clone was seen at least ten times. This chain joins TRBV4-1 and TRBJ1-5; D might be TRBD1 (5 bases). The CDR3 contains 17 residues. Germline CDR1 and CDR2: MGHRA and YSYEKL. V lost 4 bases to trimming and J lost 2 bases, with 18 bases between them. The CDR3 sequence: CASSLKILGDGNQPQHF. CDR3 DNA sequence: TGCGCCAGCAGCCTCAAGATCCTAGGGGACGGCAATCAGCCCCAGCATTTT.

The chain recombines TRBV5-1 with TRBJ2-7, with 14 bases aligning to TRBD2. The CDR3 totals 16 residues. CDR1 SGHRS and CDR2 YFSETQ come from the germline V gene. The junction had 5 bases not matched to a gene; V was cut back by 4 bases and J by 2 bases. The CDR3 DNA reads as TGCGCCAGCAGCCCAGGGACTAGCGGGAGTCCCTACGAGCAGTACTTC. Protein sequence: CASSPGTSGSPYEQYF.

Many counts were recorded for this clone. CDR3 bases: TGTGCCAGCAGCTCCCAGAGGGGCTTGGACACTGAAGCTTTCTTT. Translating it yields CASSSQRGLDTEAFF. The chain recombines TRBV11-3 with TRBJ1-1, with D perhaps matching TRBD1 (5 bases). Germline V CDR1 and CDR2: SGHNT, YENEEA. The CDR3 spans 15 residues. Trimming cost V 4 bases and J 3 bases, with 15 bases left between them.

This clone was seen only a few times. The chain recombines TRBV6-8 with TRBJ1-1; D ambiguous. Trimming removed 0 bases at V and 4 bases at J, with 9 bases between. The CDR3 consists of 14 residues. The germline gives CDR1 MNHGY, CDR2 SAAAGT. In DNA form, the CDR3 reads TGTGCCAGCAGTTACTCGGCCCGGAGCACTGAAGCTTTCTTT. Its protein product is CASSYSARSTEAFF.

In this sample, this clone turned up a few times. The chain recombines TRBV30 with TRBJ1-1; 7 bases match TRBD1. CDR1 is GTSNPN and CDR2 is SVGIG in the germline V gene (reference sequence). Losses at the gene ends were 1 base for V and 5 bases for J; bases not matched to a gene: 4. This CDR3 spans 13 amino acids. This CDR3 reads CAWSGDSLTEAFF. The CDR3 nucleotides are TGTGCCTGGAGTGGGGACAGTTTGACTGAAGCTTTCTTT.